This T cell receptor beta chain was found in a study of blood T cell repertoires in COVID-19. Study context: The United States, Italy and Spain provided the acute and convalescent COVID-19 samples. The cDNA or gDNA used as material had been derived from T cells, B-cell-depleted T cells, or PBMCs.

The length of the CDR3 is 15 residues. The V and J ends lost 2 bases and 6 bases, in that order; junction bases with no gene match: 5. Germline V gene lookup returns CDR1 SEHNR and CDR2 FQNEAQ (reference sequence). Authors' processing steps: Amplified reference gene primers provided the basis for estimating nucleated cell counts. Method: immunoSEQ multiplex PCR; TCRdb's copy keeps in-frame clones and lacks some. The D gene and trimming were derived from the DNA, and the V and J assignments and clone size from that table. The table records 250,000 or so clones, approximately 86% of them present only once.

Material: peripheral blood. The sequence was collected from a man younger than 45 with active or convalescent COVID-19. V and J are TRBV7-9 and TRBJ1-2; 11 positions match TRBD1. CDR3 DNA sequence: TGTGCCAGCAGCTTATGGACAGGGGGCCGGAATGGCTACACCTTC. Residues: CASSLWTGGRNGYTF.